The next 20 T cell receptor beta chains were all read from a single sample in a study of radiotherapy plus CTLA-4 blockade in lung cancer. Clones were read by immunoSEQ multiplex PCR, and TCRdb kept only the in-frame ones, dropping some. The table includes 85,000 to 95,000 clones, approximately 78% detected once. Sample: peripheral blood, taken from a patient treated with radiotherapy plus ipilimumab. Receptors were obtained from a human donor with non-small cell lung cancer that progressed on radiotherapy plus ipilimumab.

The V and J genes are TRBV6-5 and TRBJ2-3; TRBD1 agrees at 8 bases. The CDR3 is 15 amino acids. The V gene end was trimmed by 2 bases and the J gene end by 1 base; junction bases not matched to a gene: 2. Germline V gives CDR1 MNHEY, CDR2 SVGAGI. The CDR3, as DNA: TGTGCCAGCAGTTACGCAGGGGGCGGCACAGATACGCAGTATTTT. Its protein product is CASSYAGGGTDTQYF.

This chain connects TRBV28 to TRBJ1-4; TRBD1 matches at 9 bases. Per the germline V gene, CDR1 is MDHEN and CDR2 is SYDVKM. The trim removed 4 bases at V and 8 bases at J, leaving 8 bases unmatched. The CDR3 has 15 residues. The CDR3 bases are TGTGCCAGCAGTTATTCCGGGACAGGGATCGAAAAACTGTTTTTT. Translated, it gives CASSYSGTGIEKLFF.

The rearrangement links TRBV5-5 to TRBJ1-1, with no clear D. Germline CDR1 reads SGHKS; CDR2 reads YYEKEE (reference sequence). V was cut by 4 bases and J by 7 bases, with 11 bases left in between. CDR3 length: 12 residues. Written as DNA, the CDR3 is TGTGCCAGCAGCAGATCACGGGGTGAAGCTTTCTTT. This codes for CASSRSRGEAFF.

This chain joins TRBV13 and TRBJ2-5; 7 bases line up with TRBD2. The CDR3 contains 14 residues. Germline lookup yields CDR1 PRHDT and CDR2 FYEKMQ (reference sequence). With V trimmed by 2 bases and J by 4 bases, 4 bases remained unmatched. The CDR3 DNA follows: TGTGCCAGCAGCTTAAAGGCGGGAGTAGAGACCCAGTACTTC. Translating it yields CASSLKAGVETQYF.

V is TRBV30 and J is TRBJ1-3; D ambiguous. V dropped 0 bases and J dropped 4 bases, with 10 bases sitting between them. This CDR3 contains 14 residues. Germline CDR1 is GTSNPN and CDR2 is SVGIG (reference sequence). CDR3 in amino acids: CAWSVGYGGNTIYF. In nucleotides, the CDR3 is TGTGCCTGGAGTGTGGGTTATGGAGGAAACACCATATATTTT.

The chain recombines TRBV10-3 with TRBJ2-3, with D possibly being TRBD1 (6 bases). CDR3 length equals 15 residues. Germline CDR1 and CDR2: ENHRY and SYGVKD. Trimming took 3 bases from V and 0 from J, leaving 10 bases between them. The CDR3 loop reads CAISEGGVSTDTQYF. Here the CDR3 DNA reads TGTGCCATCAGTGAAGGGGGAGTCAGCACAGATACGCAGTATTTT.

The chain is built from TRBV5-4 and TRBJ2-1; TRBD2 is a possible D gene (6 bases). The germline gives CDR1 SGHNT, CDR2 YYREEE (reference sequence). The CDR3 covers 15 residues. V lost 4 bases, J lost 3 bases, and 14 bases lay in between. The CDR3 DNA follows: TGTGCCAGCAGCCCTTTGGTAGCGGACTACAATGAGCAGTTCTTC. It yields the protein CASSPLVADYNEQFF. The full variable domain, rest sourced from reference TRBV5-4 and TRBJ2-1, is ETGVTQSPTHLIKTRGQQVTLRCSSQSGHNTVSWYQQALGQGPQFIFQYYREEENGRGNFPPRFSGLQFPNYSSELNVNALELDDSALYLCASSPLVADYNEQFFGPGTRLTVL.

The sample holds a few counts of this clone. The CDR3 nucleotides are TGTGCCATCAGCCCTGGACAGGTTAAAAGCTACGAGCAGTACTTC. Its protein product is CAISPGQVKSYEQYF. This chain joins TRBV10-3 and TRBJ2-7; 7 bases map to TRBD1. The germline CDR1 and CDR2 sequences are ENHRY and SYGVKD. J was trimmed by 3 bases and V by 6 bases; bases with no gene match: 11. The CDR3 is 15 residues long.

Here the CDR3 DNA reads TGTGCCAGCAGCTTGGCTCAGGGATCCTACGAGCAGTACGTC. This translates into CASSLAQGSYEQYV. This rearrangement joins TRBV5-8 to TRBJ2-7; possibly TRBD1 for D (5 bases). The germline gives CDR1 SGHTS, CDR2 YDEGEE. Deletions cut 0 bases from V and 1 base from J, with 8 bases between. The CDR3 consists of 14 residues.

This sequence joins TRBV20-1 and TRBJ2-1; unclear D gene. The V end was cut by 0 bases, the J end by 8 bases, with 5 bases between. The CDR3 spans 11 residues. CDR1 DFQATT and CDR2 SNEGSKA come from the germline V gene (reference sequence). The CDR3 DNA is TGCAGTGCTAGAGATCTTCATGAGCAGTTCTTC. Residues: CSARDLHEQFF.

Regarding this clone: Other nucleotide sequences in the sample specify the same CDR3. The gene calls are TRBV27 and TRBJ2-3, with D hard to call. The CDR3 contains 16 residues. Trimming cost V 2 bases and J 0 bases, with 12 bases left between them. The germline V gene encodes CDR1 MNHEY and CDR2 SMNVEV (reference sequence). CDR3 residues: CASSLGTQVSTDTQYF. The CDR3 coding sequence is TGTGCCAGCAGTTTAGGAACTCAGGTTAGCACAGATACGCAGTATTTT.

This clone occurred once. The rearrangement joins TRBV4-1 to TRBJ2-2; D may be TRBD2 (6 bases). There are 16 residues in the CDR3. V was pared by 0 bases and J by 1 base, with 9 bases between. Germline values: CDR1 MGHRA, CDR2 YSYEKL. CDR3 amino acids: CASSQEVSGNTGELFF. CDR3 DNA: TGCGCCAGCAGCCAAGAGGTTAGCGGGAACACCGGGGAGCTGTTTTTT.

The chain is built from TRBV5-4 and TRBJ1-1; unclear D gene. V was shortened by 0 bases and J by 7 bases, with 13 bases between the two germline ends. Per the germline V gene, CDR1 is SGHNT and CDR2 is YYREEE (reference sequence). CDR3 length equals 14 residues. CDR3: CASSLGAWTSEAFF. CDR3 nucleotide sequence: TGTGCCAGCAGCTTGGGGGCTTGGACGAGTGAAGCTTTCTTT.

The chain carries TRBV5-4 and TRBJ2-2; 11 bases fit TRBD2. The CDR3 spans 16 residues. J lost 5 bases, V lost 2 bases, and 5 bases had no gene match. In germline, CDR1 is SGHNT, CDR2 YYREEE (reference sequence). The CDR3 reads CASSFTSGSRTGELFF. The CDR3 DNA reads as TGTGCCAGCAGCTTTACTAGCGGGAGTAGGACCGGGGAGCTGTTTTTT.

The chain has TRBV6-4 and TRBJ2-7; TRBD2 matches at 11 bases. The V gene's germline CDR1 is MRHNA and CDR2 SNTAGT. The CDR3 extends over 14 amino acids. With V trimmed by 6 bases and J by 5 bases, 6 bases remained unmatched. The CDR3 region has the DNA TGTGCCAGCAGAGAGGGACTAGCGGACGACGAGCAGTACGTC. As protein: CASREGLADDEQYV.

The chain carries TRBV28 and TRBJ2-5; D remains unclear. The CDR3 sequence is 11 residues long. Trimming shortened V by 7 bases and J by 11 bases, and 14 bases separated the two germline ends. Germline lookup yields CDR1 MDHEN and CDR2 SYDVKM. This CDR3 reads CASTGRGEQYF. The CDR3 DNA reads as TGTGCCAGCACGGGTCGTGGAGAGCAGTACTTC.

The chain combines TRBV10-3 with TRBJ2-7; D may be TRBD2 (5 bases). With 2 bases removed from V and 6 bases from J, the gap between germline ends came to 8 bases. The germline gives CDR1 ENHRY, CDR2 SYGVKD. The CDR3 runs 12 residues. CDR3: CAISETRFEQYV. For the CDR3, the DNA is TGTGCCATCAGTGAGACTAGATTCGAGCAGTACGTC.

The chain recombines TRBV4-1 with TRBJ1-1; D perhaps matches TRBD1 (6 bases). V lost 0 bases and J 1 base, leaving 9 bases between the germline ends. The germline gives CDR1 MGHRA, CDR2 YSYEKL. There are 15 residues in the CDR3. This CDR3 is CASSQDWTANTEAFF. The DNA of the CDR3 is TGCGCCAGCAGCCAAGATTGGACAGCGAACACTGAAGCTTTCTTT.

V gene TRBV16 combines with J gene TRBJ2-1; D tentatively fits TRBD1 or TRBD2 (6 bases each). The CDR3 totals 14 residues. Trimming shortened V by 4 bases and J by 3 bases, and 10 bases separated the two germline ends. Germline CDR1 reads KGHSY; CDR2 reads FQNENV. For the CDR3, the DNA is TGTGCCAGCAGCCGGGGGGCTAACTACAATGAGCAGTTCTTC. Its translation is CASSRGANYNEQFF.

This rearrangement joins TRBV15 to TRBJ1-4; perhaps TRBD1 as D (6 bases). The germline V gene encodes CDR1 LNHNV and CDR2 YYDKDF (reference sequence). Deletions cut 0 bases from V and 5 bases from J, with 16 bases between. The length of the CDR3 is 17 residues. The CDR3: CATSREKGGRYNEKLFF. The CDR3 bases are TGTGCCACCAGCAGAGAGAAGGGGGGACGATACAATGAAAAACTGTTTTTT.